The source of this TCR beta chain is a study of blood T cell repertoires in COVID-19. Whole-study context: Both acute and convalescent COVID-19 samples were obtained from the United States, Italy and Spain.

Per the authors' pipeline: Estimates of nucleated cell counts were drawn from the amplification of reference gene primers. TCRdb keeps only in-frame clones here, not all; method: immunoSEQ multiplex PCR. V and J calls plus clone size are reproduced from that table; the DNA served to infer D and trimming. The sample holds 100,000 to 120,000 clones, 81% seen once. Germline lookup yields CDR1 WNHNN and CDR2 SYGVQD (reference sequence). V lost 2 bases and J 1 base, leaving 13 bases between the germline ends. The CDR3 spans 16 residues. This clonotype originated in an elderly man with acute or convalescent COVID-19. The sample consisted of peripheral blood. The chain couples TRBV10-1 to TRBJ2-3; weak D call: TRBD2 (5 bases). The CDR3 DNA reads TGCGCCAGCAGTGAGCGGACCCCGAGGGGCACAGATACGCAGTATTTT. It translates to CASSERTPRGTDTQYF.